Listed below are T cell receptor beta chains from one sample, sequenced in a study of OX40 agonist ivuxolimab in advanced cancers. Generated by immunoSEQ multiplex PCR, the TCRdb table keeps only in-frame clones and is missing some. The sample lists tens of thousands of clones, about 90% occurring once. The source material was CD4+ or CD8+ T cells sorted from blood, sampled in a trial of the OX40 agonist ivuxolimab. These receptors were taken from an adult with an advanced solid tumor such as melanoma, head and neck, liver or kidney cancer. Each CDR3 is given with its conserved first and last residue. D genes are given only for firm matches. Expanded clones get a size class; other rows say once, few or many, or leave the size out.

CDR3nt: TGTGCCAGCTCGCTCCCGGGGGTTGGAAACACCATATATTTT
CDR3aa: CASSLPGVGNTIYF
d_gene: .
j_gene: TRBJ1-3
abundance: .
len: 14
v_gene: TRBV18

CDR3nt: TGTGCCAGCAGCGTAGTCGGACAGGATTCACCCCTCCACTTT
CDR3aa: CASSVVGQDSPLHF
d_gene: TRBD1
j_gene: TRBJ1-6
abundance: .
len: 14
v_gene: TRBV9

CDR3nt: TGTGCCAGCAGTGGGGGAGGGCTCTCTGGAAACACCATATATTTT
CDR3aa: CASSGGGLSGNTIYF
d_gene: .
j_gene: TRBJ1-3
abundance: .
len: 15
v_gene: TRBV28

CDR3nt: TGCGCCAGCAGCCAAGATCGCGAAAAGACCCAGTACTTC
CDR3aa: CASSQDREKTQYF
d_gene: .
j_gene: TRBJ2-5
abundance: .
len: 13
v_gene: TRBV4-1

CDR3nt: TGTGCCAGCAGCGTCGAAGGCAGAAGCTATGGCTACACCTTC
CDR3aa: CASSVEGRSYGYTF
d_gene: .
j_gene: TRBJ1-2
abundance: .
len: 14
v_gene: TRBV6-1

CDR3nt: TGTGCCAGCAGTGAGAGAGGCGGGGATTCACCCCTCCACTTT
CDR3aa: CASSERGGDSPLHF
d_gene: .
j_gene: TRBJ1-6
abundance: .
len: 14
v_gene: TRBV6-1

CDR3nt: TGTGCCAGCAGCCCGCCAAGGACAGGGATGGAGAAACTGTTTTTT
CDR3aa: CASSPPRTGMEKLFF
d_gene: TRBD1
j_gene: TRBJ1-4
abundance: .
len: 15
v_gene: TRBV7-9

CDR3nt: TGTGCCAGCAGCGTGGGACTAGCGGGAGCCGAGCAGTACTTC
CDR3aa: CASSVGLAGAEQYF
d_gene: TRBD2
j_gene: TRBJ2-7
abundance: .
len: 14
v_gene: TRBV9

CDR3nt: TGTGCCAGCAGCCAAGTTCGGGGGAACACCGGGGAGCTGTTTTTT
CDR3aa: CASSQVRGNTGELFF
d_gene: .
j_gene: TRBJ2-2
abundance: .
len: 15
v_gene: TRBV4-2

CDR3nt: TGTGCCAGCAGGGACGTGGCCCAAGCCTACGAGCAGTACTTC
CDR3aa: CASRDVAQAYEQYF
d_gene: .
j_gene: TRBJ2-7
abundance: .
len: 14
v_gene: TRBV28

CDR3nt: TGTGCCAGTAGCCTGACAGGGGGCGCCTACAATGAGCAGTTCTTC
CDR3aa: CASSLTGGAYNEQFF
d_gene: TRBD1
j_gene: TRBJ2-1
abundance: .
len: 15
v_gene: TRBV19

CDR3nt: TGTGCCACCAAATCAGGGAATGGCTACACCTTC
CDR3aa: CATKSGNGYTF
d_gene: .
j_gene: TRBJ1-2
abundance: .
len: 11
v_gene: TRBV10-3

CDR3nt: TGTGCCAGTAGTCGACACCAGGAGCCATCTGGGGCCAACGTCCTGACTTTC
CDR3aa: CASSRHQEPSGANVLTF
d_gene: .
j_gene: TRBJ2-6
abundance: .
len: 17
v_gene: TRBV19

CDR3nt: TGTGCCAGCAGCCTACGAGCTAACTATGGCTACACCTTC
CDR3aa: CASSLRANYGYTF
d_gene: .
j_gene: TRBJ1-2
abundance: .
len: 13
v_gene: TRBV25-1

CDR3nt: TGTGCCAGCGGTCAGGGGGGAGCCCCCTACGAGCAGTACTTC
CDR3aa: CASGQGGAPYEQYF
d_gene: .
j_gene: TRBJ2-7
abundance: .
len: 14
v_gene: TRBV7-2

CDR3nt: TGTGCCAGCAGTTACTGGGACTCTAGCAATGAGCAGTTCTTC
CDR3aa: CASSYWDSSNEQFF
d_gene: .
j_gene: TRBJ2-1
abundance: .
len: 14
v_gene: TRBV6-5

CDR3nt: TGTGCCAGCAGTGGGCGCCGGACCCTAAACACTGAAGCTTTCTTT
CDR3aa: CASSGRRTLNTEAFF
d_gene: .
j_gene: TRBJ1-1
abundance: few
len: 15
v_gene: TRBV6-1

CDR3nt: TGTGCCTGGAGTAACAGGGAAATTAGTAATCAGCCCCAGCATTTT
CDR3aa: CAWSNREISNQPQHF
d_gene: .
j_gene: TRBJ1-5
abundance: .
len: 15
v_gene: TRBV30

CDR3nt: TGTGCCAGCAGCTCTAACAGACTTAATGAAAAACTGTTTTTT
CDR3aa: CASSSNRLNEKLFF
d_gene: .
j_gene: TRBJ1-4
abundance: .
len: 14
v_gene: TRBV11-2

CDR3nt: TGTGCCAGCAGACTCGGGACAGGGGGCTACAATGAGCAGTTCTTC
CDR3aa: CASRLGTGGYNEQFF
d_gene: TRBD1
j_gene: TRBJ2-1
abundance: .
len: 15
v_gene: TRBV6-1

CDR3nt: TGTGCCAGCAGCTTGGAAGGGACAGGGGATGAGCAGTTCTTC
CDR3aa: CASSLEGTGDEQFF
d_gene: TRBD1
j_gene: TRBJ2-1
abundance: .
len: 14
v_gene: TRBV5-4

CDR3nt: TGTGCCAGTAGTATAGATTGGGGCAGGGCCGGCACAGATACGCAGTATTTT
CDR3aa: CASSIDWGRAGTDTQYF
d_gene: .
j_gene: TRBJ2-3
abundance: .
len: 17
v_gene: TRBV19

CDR3nt: TGCAGCGTTGTGGGGGGACACAATGAGCAGTTCTTC
CDR3aa: CSVVGGHNEQFF
d_gene: .
j_gene: TRBJ2-1
abundance: .
len: 12
v_gene: TRBV29-1

CDR3nt: TGTGCCAGCAGCTTGGACAGGGTGGGCACTGAAGCTTTCTTT
CDR3aa: CASSLDRVGTEAFF
d_gene: TRBD1
j_gene: TRBJ1-1
abundance: once
len: 14
v_gene: TRBV7-3

CDR3nt: TGTGCCAGCTCACCACCCGGGAGTCAGGGGGAACAGCCCCAGCATTTT
CDR3aa: CASSPPGSQGEQPQHF
d_gene: TRBD1
j_gene: TRBJ1-5
abundance: .
len: 16
v_gene: TRBV18

CDR3nt: TGTGCCAGCAGTGAAACAGATAGCAATCAGCCCCAGCATTTT
CDR3aa: CASSETDSNQPQHF
d_gene: .
j_gene: TRBJ1-5
abundance: .
len: 14
v_gene: TRBV2

CDR3nt: TGCGCCAGCAGCAAAGTACAGGGGGCGGGGGAGACCCAGTACTTC
CDR3aa: CASSKVQGAGETQYF
d_gene: TRBD1
j_gene: TRBJ2-5
abundance: .
len: 15
v_gene: TRBV5-1

CDR3nt: TGCGCCAGCAGCTTGGGTAGGGTTGGCACTGAAGCTTTCTTT
CDR3aa: CASSLGRVGTEAFF
d_gene: .
j_gene: TRBJ1-1
abundance: .
len: 14
v_gene: TRBV5-1

CDR3nt: TGTGCCAGCAGTACTTCACGGAACACTGAAGCTTTCTTT
CDR3aa: CASSTSRNTEAFF
d_gene: .
j_gene: TRBJ1-1
abundance: once
len: 13
v_gene: TRBV27

CDR3nt: TGTGCCATCAGTGAGAGTCTATTAGGCAACAATGAGCAGTTCTTC
CDR3aa: CAISESLLGNNEQFF
d_gene: .
j_gene: TRBJ2-1
abundance: .
len: 15
v_gene: TRBV10-3

CDR3nt: TGTGCCACCGAGCGGCTGGCCTACGAGCAGTACTTC
CDR3aa: CATERLAYEQYF
d_gene: .
j_gene: TRBJ2-7
abundance: many
len: 12
v_gene: TRBV2

CDR3nt: TGTGCCAGCAGCTTGTGGGCACCACAGGCAACTAATGAAAAACTGTTTTTT
CDR3aa: CASSLWAPQATNEKLFF
d_gene: .
j_gene: TRBJ1-4
abundance: .
len: 17
v_gene: TRBV5-4

CDR3nt: TGTGCCAGCAGTGAATCTTCAGGGAGGACTGAAGCTTTCTTT
CDR3aa: CASSESSGRTEAFF
d_gene: .
j_gene: TRBJ1-1
abundance: few
len: 14
v_gene: TRBV2

CDR3nt: TGTGCCAGCTCACCACCTCTGACTAGCGGGACTAGCACAGATACGCAGTATTTT
CDR3aa: CASSPPLTSGTSTDTQYF
d_gene: TRBD2
j_gene: TRBJ2-3
abundance: .
len: 18
v_gene: TRBV18

CDR3nt: TGTGCCAGTACCCCACAGGGGGGGACGAACACTGAAGCTTTCTTT
CDR3aa: CASTPQGGTNTEAFF
d_gene: TRBD1
j_gene: TRBJ1-1
abundance: .
len: 15
v_gene: TRBV19

CDR3nt: TGTGCCAGCAGTGCCATCTACAGCCCCCAAAGCGAGCAGTACTTC
CDR3aa: CASSAIYSPQSEQYF
d_gene: .
j_gene: TRBJ2-7
abundance: .
len: 15
v_gene: TRBV6-1

CDR3nt: TGTGCCAGCAGGGTCACGAACACTGAAGCTTTCTTT
CDR3aa: CASRVTNTEAFF
d_gene: .
j_gene: TRBJ1-1
abundance: .
len: 12
v_gene: TRBV2

CDR3nt: TGTGCCAGCAGCTTGGCCGGGGAAAGGGGTCAGCCCCAGCATTTT
CDR3aa: CASSLAGERGQPQHF
d_gene: .
j_gene: TRBJ1-5
abundance: .
len: 15
v_gene: TRBV5-6

CDR3nt: TGTGCCAGTAGGGCTAGCGGGGATCAAGAGACCCAGTACTTC
CDR3aa: CASRASGDQETQYF
d_gene: TRBD2
j_gene: TRBJ2-5
abundance: .
len: 14
v_gene: TRBV19

CDR3nt: TGTGCCAGCAGCCCTCCGGGAGGCTCTGGGGCCAACGTCCTGACTTTC
CDR3aa: CASSPPGGSGANVLTF
d_gene: TRBD2
j_gene: TRBJ2-6
abundance: .
len: 16
v_gene: TRBV5-6

CDR3nt: TGTGCCAGTACCCCTAGCGGGAGCCGTCTCGAGCAGTACTTC
CDR3aa: CASTPSGSRLEQYF
d_gene: TRBD2
j_gene: TRBJ2-7
abundance: .
len: 14
v_gene: TRBV19

CDR3nt: TGCAGCGCCTCCCAGGGGACTAGCGGGTTCTTCCCCTACGAGCAGTACTTC
CDR3aa: CSASQGTSGFFPYEQYF
d_gene: TRBD2
j_gene: TRBJ2-7
abundance: .
len: 17
v_gene: TRBV29-1

CDR3nt: TGTGCCAGCGAACGCTTTACAGGGGGCGGAGAGACCCAGTACTTC
CDR3aa: CASERFTGGGETQYF
d_gene: TRBD1
j_gene: TRBJ2-5
abundance: .
len: 15
v_gene: TRBV6-5

CDR3nt: TGCAGCGTTGTAGCACGGGACCATACCTACAATGAGCAGTTCTTC
CDR3aa: CSVVARDHTYNEQFF
d_gene: .
j_gene: TRBJ2-1
abundance: .
len: 15
v_gene: TRBV29-1

CDR3nt: TGTGCCAGCAGTTCATCAGCCGGAACGACCGGCACAGATACGCAGTATTTT
CDR3aa: CASSSSAGTTGTDTQYF
d_gene: .
j_gene: TRBJ2-3
abundance: once
len: 17
v_gene: TRBV27

CDR3nt: TGTGCCAGCAGCTCCGCGCTGAACACTGAAGCTTTCTTT
CDR3aa: CASSSALNTEAFF
d_gene: .
j_gene: TRBJ1-1
abundance: .
len: 13
v_gene: TRBV7-3

CDR3nt: TGCGCCAGCAGCGTACAGGGGGCTGGGAAGACTGAAGCTTTCTTT
CDR3aa: CASSVQGAGKTEAFF
d_gene: TRBD1
j_gene: TRBJ1-1
abundance: .
len: 15
v_gene: TRBV5-1

CDR3nt: TGTGCCAGCAGCGTAGTAGGGTCGTTTGGCACTGAAGCTTTCTTT
CDR3aa: CASSVVGSFGTEAFF
d_gene: .
j_gene: TRBJ1-1
abundance: .
len: 15
v_gene: TRBV9

CDR3nt: TGCGCCAGCAGCTCCGGGGGGGGCGGCTACGAGCAGTACTTC
CDR3aa: CASSSGGGGYEQYF
d_gene: TRBD2
j_gene: TRBJ2-7
abundance: .
len: 14
v_gene: TRBV5-1

CDR3nt: TGTGCCAGCAGTTACTCGACAGGGGGGAACTATGGCTACACCTTC
CDR3aa: CASSYSTGGNYGYTF
d_gene: TRBD1
j_gene: TRBJ1-2
abundance: .
len: 15
v_gene: TRBV6-5

CDR3nt: TGTGCCAGCAGCACATCTAGCGGTCCTAGGTACGAGCAGTACTTC
CDR3aa: CASSTSSGPRYEQYF
d_gene: TRBD2
j_gene: TRBJ2-7
abundance: once
len: 15
v_gene: TRBV11-2

CDR3nt: TGTGCCAGCAGACCCACGGGGACAGTTTATGGCTACACCTTC
CDR3aa: CASRPTGTVYGYTF
d_gene: TRBD1
j_gene: TRBJ1-2
abundance: .
len: 14
v_gene: TRBV6-5

CDR3nt: TGCGCCAGCAGCTTGGGACAGGGTCGGGGTACAGATACGCAGTATTTT
CDR3aa: CASSLGQGRGTDTQYF
d_gene: TRBD1
j_gene: TRBJ2-3
abundance: once
len: 16
v_gene: TRBV5-1

CDR3nt: TGTGCCAGCAGCTGGACTAGCGCAGACAATGAGCAGTTCTTC
CDR3aa: CASSWTSADNEQFF
d_gene: TRBD2
j_gene: TRBJ2-1
abundance: .
len: 14
v_gene: TRBV7-6

CDR3nt: TGTGCCAGTAGTATAGTACTAGCGGGCTCCTACGAGCAGTACTTC
CDR3aa: CASSIVLAGSYEQYF
d_gene: TRBD2
j_gene: TRBJ2-7
abundance: .
len: 15
v_gene: TRBV19

CDR3nt: TGTGCCAGCAGAACTAGCGGGAGGAGGCAAGAGACCCAGTACTTC
CDR3aa: CASRTSGRRQETQYF
d_gene: TRBD2
j_gene: TRBJ2-5
abundance: .
len: 15
v_gene: TRBV6-6

CDR3nt: TGTGCCAGCAGTTACAAAGACGTTCGGACAGGGGAGCAGTACTTC
CDR3aa: CASSYKDVRTGEQYF
d_gene: TRBD1
j_gene: TRBJ2-7
abundance: .
len: 15
v_gene: TRBV6-5

CDR3nt: TGTGCCAGCAGTTACGGGGGACAGGGGTTGCGAGATACGCAGTATTTT
CDR3aa: CASSYGGQGLRDTQYF
d_gene: TRBD1
j_gene: TRBJ2-3
abundance: .
len: 16
v_gene: TRBV6-5

CDR3nt: TGTGCCAGCAGCCATGGACAGGTGGGGGATGAGCAGTTCTTC
CDR3aa: CASSHGQVGDEQFF
d_gene: TRBD1
j_gene: TRBJ2-1
abundance: .
len: 14
v_gene: TRBV14

CDR3nt: TGTGCCACCGCAAAGGGGTCCCAGGACGAGCAGTACTTC
CDR3aa: CATAKGSQDEQYF
d_gene: .
j_gene: TRBJ2-7
abundance: once
len: 13
v_gene: TRBV15